This TCR beta chain was recorded in a study of cytomegalovirus exposure and HLA in healthy donors. General study points: Researchers reported in a later analysis that a missense DCLRE1C variant was tied to TCR beta V- and J-gene trimming. Using a false discovery rate of 0.05, a later analysis showed that around 16,000 TCR beta sequences were associated with HLA alleles.

This PCR relied on a set of 60 Vbeta primers and 13 Jbeta primers. The method was immunoSEQ multiplex PCR; TCRdb's version includes in-frame clones alone and lacks a portion of them. The sample consists of 95,000 to 150,000 clones, 50% to 75% of them appearing once. Germline V lookup: CDR1 SNHLY, CDR2 FYNNEI. The CDR3 has 14 amino acids. Trimming pared 1 base from V and 11 bases from J, leaving 18 bases between. As regards this clone: Its specificity is not known.

The V and J genes are TRBV2 and TRBJ2-7; possibly TRBD2 for D (6 bases). Sequenced sample: PBMCs. This receptor was obtained from a woman between 40 and 55 years old in good health and CMV-seropositive. The CDR3 reads CASSEGGLGREKYF. In nucleotides, the CDR3 is TGTGCCAGCAGTGAAGGCGGATTGGGGCGGGAAAAGTACTTC.